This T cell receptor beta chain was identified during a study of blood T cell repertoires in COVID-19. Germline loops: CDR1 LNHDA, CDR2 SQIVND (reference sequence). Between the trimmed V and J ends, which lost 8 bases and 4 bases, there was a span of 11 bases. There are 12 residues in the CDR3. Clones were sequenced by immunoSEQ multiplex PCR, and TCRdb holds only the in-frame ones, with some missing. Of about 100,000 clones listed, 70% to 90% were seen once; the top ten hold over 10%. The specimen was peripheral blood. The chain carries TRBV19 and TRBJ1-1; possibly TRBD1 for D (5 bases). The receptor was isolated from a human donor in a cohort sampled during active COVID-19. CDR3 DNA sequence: TGTGCCAGTCATCAGGGTGGCACTGAAGCTTTCTTT. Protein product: CASHQGGTEAFF.